This TCR beta chain was sequenced for a study of shared T cell receptors in the human thymus. Sequencing used immunoSEQ multiplex PCR; TCRdb keeps in-frame clones, though not all of them. There are some 660,000 clones in the sample; 87% occur only once, and over 0.008% lies in the top ten. The sample was also reused in another study, on human thymus T cells. That work contributes: The sample donors, healthy Finnish infants, were having corrective surgery for congenital heart defects. The thymus was resected at corrective cardiac surgery. Across thymic and blood repertoires, the usage of V and J genes appeared to be biased. Thymic repertoires from unrelated individuals overlapped highly, related research reported.

The sequence was collected from a boy less than two years old with a congenital heart defect. Sequencing used thymocytes.

The CDR3 is CASSPGTSGALDTQYF. The CDR3 nucleotides read TGTGCCAGCAGCCCCGGGACTAGCGGGGCGTTAGATACGCAGTATTTT. This chain links TRBV5-6 with TRBJ2-3, with 13 positions matching TRBD2. Germline-derived CDR1 and CDR2 are SGHDT and YYEEEE. The CDR3 covers 16 residues. V shed 4 bases, J shed 5 bases, and the junction held 7 bases outside the gene matches.